One sample yielded the 7 T cell receptor beta chains listed below, sequenced in a study of cytomegalovirus exposure and HLA in healthy donors. Primers for the PCR totalled 60 Vbeta and 13 Jbeta. The assay was immunoSEQ multiplex PCR, and TCRdb's table has in-frame clones only and misses some. The repertoire has about 130,000 clones, over 70% of them found once; the top ten carry under 4.5%. Sequenced: PBMCs. The receptors derive from a man in his forties or fifties in good health and CMV-seropositive.

This chain joins TRBV10-3 and TRBJ1-1; 8 nucleotides line up with TRBD1. There are 14 residues in the CDR3. V was clipped by 5 bases and J by 4 bases; unmatched bases: 6. Germline CDR1 is ENHRY and CDR2 is SYGVKD. The CDR3 DNA reads TGTGCCATCAGTTCGGACAGGGTGGCCACTGAAGCTTTCTTT. Amino acid sequence: CAISSDRVATEAFF.

The V and J genes are TRBV9 and TRBJ2-3, with 8 bases lining up with TRBD2. Germline CDR1 SGDLS, CDR2 YYNGEE. The CDR3 spans 15 residues. The V gene end was trimmed by 0 bases and the J gene end by 4 bases; junction bases not matched to a gene: 4. This CDR3 reads CASSVVAGGSDTQYF. In DNA form, the CDR3 reads TGTGCCAGCAGCGTAGTGGCGGGAGGATCAGATACGCAGTATTTT. The whole variable domain, remainder taken from reference TRBV9 and TRBJ2-3, is DSGVTQTPKHLITATGQRVTLRCSPRSGDLSVYWYQQSLDQGLQFLIQYYNGEERAKGNILERFSAQQFPDLHSELNLSSLELGDSALYFCASSVVAGGSDTQYFGPGTRLTVL.

This rearrangement joins TRBV7-3 to TRBJ2-7; D may be TRBD1 (5 bases). Trimming cost V 5 bases and J 2 bases, with 13 bases left between them. There are 14 residues in the CDR3. Germline V gives CDR1 SGHTA, CDR2 FQGTGA. As DNA, the CDR3 is TGTGCCAGCAGCCTCCAGGGTGGGGCCTACGAGCAGTACTTC. It yields the protein CASSLQGGAYEQYF. Based on the CDR3 plus reference TRBV7-3 and TRBJ2-7, the full variable domain is GAGVSQTPSNKVTEKGKYVELRCDPISGHTALYWYRQSLGQGPEFLIYFQGTGAADDSGLPNDRFFAVRPEGSVSTLKIQRTERGDSAVYLCASSLQGGAYEQYFGPGTRLTVT.

The rearrangement links TRBV5-1 to TRBJ2-1; 7 nucleotides match TRBD2. V was pared by 4 bases and J by 2 bases, with 12 bases of the junction left unmatched. The CDR3 length is 17 residues. The germline CDR1 and CDR2 sequences are SGHRS and YFSETQ. The CDR3 is CASSRRPGAGAYNEQFF. The CDR3 nucleotides read TGCGCCAGCAGCCGGCGTCCGGGCGCGGGGGCCTACAATGAGCAGTTCTTC.

This clone was detected only once. The chain is built from TRBV11-1 and TRBJ2-3, with 11 positions matching TRBD2. This CDR3 contains 17 residues. V shed 5 bases, J shed 3 bases, and the junction held 10 bases outside the gene matches. The germline V gene has CDR1 SGHAT and CDR2 FQDESV (reference sequence). The CDR3 loop reads CASSQGLLAGDTDTQYF. CDR3 nucleotide sequence: TGTGCCAGCAGCCAGGGACTACTAGCGGGAGATACAGATACGCAGTATTTT.

The chain uses TRBV11-1 and TRBJ2-2; perhaps TRBD1 as D (6 bases). The germline V gene encodes CDR1 SGHAT and CDR2 FQDESV (reference sequence). CDR3 length: 17 residues. V was cut by 1 base and J by 5 bases, with 17 bases left in between. Here the CDR3 reads CASSLEVTGLATGELFF. In DNA, the CDR3 is TGTGCCAGCAGCTTAGAGGTTACAGGGTTGGCGACCGGGGAGCTGTTTTTT.

The V and J genes are TRBV21-1 and TRBJ1-5; the DNA was not compared with TRBD1, the D call given in the table. TRBV21-1 is assigned pseudogene status. The CDR3 has 14 residues. This CDR3 is CASLPRAGNQPQHF. As DNA, the CDR3 is TGTGCCAGCTTACCCAGGGCGGGCAATCAGCCCCAGCATTTT.